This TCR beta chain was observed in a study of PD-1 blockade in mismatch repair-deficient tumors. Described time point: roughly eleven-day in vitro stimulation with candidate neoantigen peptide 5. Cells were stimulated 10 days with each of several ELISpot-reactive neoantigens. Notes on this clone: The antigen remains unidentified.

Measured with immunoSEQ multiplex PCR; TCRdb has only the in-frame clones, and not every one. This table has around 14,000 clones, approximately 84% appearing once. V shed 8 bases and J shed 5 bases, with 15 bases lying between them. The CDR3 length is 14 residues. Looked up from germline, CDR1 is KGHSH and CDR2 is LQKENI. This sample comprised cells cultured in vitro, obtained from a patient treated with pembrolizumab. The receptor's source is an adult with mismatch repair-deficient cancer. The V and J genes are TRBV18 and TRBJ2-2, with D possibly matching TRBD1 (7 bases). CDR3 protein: CASTPRGETGELFF. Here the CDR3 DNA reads TGTGCCAGCACCCCCAGGGGGGAAACCGGGGAGCTGTTTTTT.